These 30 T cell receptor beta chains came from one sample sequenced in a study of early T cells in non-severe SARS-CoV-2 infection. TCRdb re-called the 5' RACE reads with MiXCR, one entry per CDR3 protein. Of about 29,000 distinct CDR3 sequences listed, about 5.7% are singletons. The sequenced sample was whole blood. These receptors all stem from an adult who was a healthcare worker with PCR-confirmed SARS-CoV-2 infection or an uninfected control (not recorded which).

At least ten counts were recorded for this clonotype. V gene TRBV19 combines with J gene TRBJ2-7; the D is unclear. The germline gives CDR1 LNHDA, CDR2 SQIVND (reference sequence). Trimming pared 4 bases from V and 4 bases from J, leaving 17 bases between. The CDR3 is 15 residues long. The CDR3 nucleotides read TGTGCCAGTAGTAAGAGTTCAATCTTGGGTTACGAGCAGTACTTC. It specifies CASSKSSILGYEQYF.

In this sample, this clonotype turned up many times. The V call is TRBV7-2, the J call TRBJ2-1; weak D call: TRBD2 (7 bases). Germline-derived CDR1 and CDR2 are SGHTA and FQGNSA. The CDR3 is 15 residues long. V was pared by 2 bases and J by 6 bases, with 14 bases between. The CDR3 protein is CASSLRRGAGNEQFF. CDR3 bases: TGTGCCAGCAGCTTACGACGGGGGGCAGGCAATGAGCAGTTCTTC. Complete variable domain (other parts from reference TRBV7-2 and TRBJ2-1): GAGVSQSPSNKVTEKGKDVELRCDPISGHTALYWYRQSLGQGLEFLIYFQGNSAPDKSGLPSDRFSAERTGGSVSTLTIQRTQQEDSAVYLCASSLRRGAGNEQFFGPGTRLTVL.

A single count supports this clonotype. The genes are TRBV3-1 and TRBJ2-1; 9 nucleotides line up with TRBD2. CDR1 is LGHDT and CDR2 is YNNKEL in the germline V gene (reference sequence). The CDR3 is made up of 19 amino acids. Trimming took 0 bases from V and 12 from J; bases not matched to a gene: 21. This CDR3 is CASSQDLVGWASGTEPQFF. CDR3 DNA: TGTGCCAGCAGCCAAGATCTAGTCGGATGGGCTAGCGGGACCGAACCGCAGTTCTTC.

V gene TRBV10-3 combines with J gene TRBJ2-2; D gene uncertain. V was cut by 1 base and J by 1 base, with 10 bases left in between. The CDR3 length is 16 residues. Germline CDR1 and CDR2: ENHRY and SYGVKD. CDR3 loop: CAISELARLNTGELFF. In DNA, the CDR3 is TGTGCCATCAGTGAGTTAGCTCGGCTGAACACCGGGGAGCTGTTTTTT.

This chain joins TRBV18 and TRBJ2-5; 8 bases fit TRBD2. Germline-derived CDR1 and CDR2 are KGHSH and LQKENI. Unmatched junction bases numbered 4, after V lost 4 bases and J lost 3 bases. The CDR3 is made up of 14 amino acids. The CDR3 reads CASSRELAEETQYF. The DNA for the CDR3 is TGTGCCAGCTCACGAGAACTAGCGGAAGAGACCCAGTACTTC.

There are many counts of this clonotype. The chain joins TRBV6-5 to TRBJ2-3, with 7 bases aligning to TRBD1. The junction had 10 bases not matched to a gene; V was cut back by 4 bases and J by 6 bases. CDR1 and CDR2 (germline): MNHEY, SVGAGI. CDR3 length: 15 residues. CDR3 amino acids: CASSSRRQGTDTQYF. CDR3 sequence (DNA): TGTGCCAGCAGTTCCCGAAGACAGGGAACGGATACGCAGTATTTT.

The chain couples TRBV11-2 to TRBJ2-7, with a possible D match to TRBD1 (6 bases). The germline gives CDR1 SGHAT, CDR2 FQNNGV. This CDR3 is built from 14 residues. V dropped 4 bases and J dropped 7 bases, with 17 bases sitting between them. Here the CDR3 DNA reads TGTGCCAGCAGCTCCCGGACAGCAAGCCCTGAGCAGTACTTC. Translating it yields CASSSRTASPEQYF.

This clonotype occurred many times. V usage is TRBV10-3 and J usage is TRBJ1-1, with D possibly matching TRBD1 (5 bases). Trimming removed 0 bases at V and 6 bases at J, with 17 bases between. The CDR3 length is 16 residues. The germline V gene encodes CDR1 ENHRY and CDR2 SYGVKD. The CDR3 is CAISESSGGYVSEAFF. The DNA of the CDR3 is TGTGCCATCAGTGAGTCTAGCGGGGGTTACGTCTCTGAAGCTTTCTTT.

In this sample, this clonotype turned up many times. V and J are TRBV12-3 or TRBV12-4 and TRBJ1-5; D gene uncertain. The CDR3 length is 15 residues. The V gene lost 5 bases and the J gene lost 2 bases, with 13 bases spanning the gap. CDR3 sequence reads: CASSPKGIGNQPQHF. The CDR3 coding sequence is TGTGCCAGCAGTCCTAAAGGAATCGGCAATCAGCCCCAGCATTTT.

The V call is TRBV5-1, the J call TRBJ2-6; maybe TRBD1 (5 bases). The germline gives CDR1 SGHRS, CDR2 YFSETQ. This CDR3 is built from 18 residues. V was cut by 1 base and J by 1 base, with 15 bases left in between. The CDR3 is CASSLRRPGLSGANVLTF. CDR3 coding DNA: TGCGCCAGCAGCTTGAGAAGGCCAGGGTTGTCTGGGGCCAACGTCCTGACTTTC.

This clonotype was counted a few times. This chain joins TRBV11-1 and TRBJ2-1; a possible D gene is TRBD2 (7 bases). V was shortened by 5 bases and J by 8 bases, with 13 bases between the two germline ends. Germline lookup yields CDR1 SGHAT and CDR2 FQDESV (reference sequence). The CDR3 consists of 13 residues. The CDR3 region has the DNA TGTGCCAGCAGCCCGGGGGGCGTGGATGAGCAGTTCTTC. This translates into CASSPGGVDEQFF.

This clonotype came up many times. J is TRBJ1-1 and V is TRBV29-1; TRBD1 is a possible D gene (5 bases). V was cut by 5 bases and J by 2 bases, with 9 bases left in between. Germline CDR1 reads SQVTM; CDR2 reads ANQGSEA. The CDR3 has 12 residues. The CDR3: CSVLDSNTEAFF. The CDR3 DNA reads TGCAGCGTTCTAGACAGTAACACTGAAGCTTTCTTT.

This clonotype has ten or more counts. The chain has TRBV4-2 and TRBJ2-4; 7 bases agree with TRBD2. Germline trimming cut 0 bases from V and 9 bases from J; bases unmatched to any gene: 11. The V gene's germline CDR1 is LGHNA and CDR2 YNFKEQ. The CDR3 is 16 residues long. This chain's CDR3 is CASSQDHEGPGGIQYF. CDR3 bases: TGTGCCAGCAGCCAAGATCATGAGGGGCCGGGGGGCATTCAGTACTTC.

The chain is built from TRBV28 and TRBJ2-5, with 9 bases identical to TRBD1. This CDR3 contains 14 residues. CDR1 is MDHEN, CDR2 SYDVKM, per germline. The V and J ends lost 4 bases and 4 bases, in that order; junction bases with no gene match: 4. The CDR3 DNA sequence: TGTGCCAGCAGTTGGACACAGGGGGCAGAGACCCAGTACTTC. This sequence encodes CASSWTQGAETQYF.

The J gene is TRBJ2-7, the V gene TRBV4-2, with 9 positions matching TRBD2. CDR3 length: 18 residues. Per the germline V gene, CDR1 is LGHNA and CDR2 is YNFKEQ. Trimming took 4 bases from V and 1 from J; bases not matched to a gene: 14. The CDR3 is CASSRRTPERGVSYEQYF. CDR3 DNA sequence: TGTGCCAGCAGCCGACGGACTCCTGAGCGGGGGGTATCCTACGAGCAGTACTTC.

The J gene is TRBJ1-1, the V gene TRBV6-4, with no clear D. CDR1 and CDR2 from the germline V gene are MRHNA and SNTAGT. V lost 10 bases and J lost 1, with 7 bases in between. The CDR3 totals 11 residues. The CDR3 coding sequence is TGTGCCACCCCCCCGAACACTGAAGCTTTCTTT. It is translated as CATPPNTEAFF.

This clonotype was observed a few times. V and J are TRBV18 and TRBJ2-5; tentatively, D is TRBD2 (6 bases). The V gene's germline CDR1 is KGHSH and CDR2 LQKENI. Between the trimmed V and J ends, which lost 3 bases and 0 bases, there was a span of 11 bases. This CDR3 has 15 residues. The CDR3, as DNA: TGTGCCAGCTCACCCCGTCGGAGGGACCAAGAGACCCAGTACTTC. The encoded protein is CASSPRRRDQETQYF.

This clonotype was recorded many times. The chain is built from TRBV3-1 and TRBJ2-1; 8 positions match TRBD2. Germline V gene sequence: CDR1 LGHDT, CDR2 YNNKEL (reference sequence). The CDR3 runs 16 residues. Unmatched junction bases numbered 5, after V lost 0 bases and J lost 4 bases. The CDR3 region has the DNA TGTGCCAGCAGCCAAGATATCAAGCGGGGGTACAATGAGCAGTTCTTC. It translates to CASSQDIKRGYNEQFF.

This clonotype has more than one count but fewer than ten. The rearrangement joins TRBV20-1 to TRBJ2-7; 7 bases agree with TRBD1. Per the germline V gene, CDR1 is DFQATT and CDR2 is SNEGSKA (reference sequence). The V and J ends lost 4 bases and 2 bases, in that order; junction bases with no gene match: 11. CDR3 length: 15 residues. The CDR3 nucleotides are TGCAGTGCTACCACGACAGGGAATCTACCCTACGAGCAGTACTTC. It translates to CSATTTGNLPYEQYF.

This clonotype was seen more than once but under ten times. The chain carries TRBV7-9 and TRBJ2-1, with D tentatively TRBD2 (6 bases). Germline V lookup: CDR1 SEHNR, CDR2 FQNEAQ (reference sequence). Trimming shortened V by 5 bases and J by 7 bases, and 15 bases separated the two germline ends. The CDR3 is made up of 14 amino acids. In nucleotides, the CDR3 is TGTGCCAGCAGCACCGGGACTCCTAATAATGAGCAGTTCTTC. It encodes CASSTGTPNNEQFF.

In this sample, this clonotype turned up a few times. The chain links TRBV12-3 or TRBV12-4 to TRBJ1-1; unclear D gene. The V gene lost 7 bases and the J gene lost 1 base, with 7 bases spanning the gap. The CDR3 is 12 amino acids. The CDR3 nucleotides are TGTGCCAGCACGCTAGGGAACACTGAAGCTTTCTTT. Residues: CASTLGNTEAFF.

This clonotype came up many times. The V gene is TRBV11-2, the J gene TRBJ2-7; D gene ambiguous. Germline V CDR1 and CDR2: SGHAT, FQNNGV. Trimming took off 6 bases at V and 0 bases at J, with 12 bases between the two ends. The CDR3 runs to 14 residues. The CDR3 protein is CASRVPGGSYEQYF. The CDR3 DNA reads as TGTGCCAGCAGGGTCCCCGGCGGCTCCTACGAGCAGTACTTC.

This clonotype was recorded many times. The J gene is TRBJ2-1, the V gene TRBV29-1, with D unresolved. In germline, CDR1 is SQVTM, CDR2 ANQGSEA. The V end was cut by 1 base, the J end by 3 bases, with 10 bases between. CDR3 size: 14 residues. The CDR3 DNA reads TGCAGCGTTGAAGCCGGGCCAGTCTACAATGAGCAGTTCTTC. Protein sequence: CSVEAGPVYNEQFF.

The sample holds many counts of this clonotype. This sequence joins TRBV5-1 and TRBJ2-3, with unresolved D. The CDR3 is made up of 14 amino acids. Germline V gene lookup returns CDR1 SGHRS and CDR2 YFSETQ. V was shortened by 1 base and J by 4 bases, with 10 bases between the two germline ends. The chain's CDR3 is CASSLMGIADTQYF. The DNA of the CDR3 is TGCGCCAGCAGCTTGATGGGTATAGCAGATACGCAGTATTTT.

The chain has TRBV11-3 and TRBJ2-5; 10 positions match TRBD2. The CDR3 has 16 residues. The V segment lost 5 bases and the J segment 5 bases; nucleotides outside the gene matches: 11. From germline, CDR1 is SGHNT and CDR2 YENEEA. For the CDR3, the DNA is TGTGCCAGCAGCGCCGAAGCGGGGGGGCTTGGCGAGACCCAGTACTTC. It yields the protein CASSAEAGGLGETQYF.

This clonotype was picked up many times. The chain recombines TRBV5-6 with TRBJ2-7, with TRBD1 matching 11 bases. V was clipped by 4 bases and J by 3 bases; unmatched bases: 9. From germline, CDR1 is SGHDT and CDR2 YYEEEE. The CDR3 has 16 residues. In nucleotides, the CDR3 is TGTGCCAGCAGCCATTATACCGGGACAGGGGGCTACGAGCAGTACTTC. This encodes CASSHYTGTGGYEQYF.

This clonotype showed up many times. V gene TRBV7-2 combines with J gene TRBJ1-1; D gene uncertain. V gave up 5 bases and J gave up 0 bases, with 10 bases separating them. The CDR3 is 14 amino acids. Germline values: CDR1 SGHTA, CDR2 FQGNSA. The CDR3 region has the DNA TGTGCCAGCAGCCCGCGACGAGTGAACACTGAAGCTTTCTTT. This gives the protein CASSPRRVNTEAFF.

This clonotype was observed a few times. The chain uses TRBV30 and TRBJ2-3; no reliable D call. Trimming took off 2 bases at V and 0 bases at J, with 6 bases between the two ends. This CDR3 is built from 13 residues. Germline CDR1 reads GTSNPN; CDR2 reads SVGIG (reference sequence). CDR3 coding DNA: TGTGCCTGGAGTACAGTAAGCACAGATACGCAGTATTTT. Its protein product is CAWSTVSTDTQYF.

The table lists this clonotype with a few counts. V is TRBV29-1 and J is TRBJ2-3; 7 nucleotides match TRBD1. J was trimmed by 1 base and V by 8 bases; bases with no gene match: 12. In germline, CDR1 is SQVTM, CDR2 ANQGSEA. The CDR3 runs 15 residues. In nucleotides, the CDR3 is TGCAGCTTCGAACAGGGGTACGAGGGCACAGATACGCAGTATTTT. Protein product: CSFEQGYEGTDTQYF.

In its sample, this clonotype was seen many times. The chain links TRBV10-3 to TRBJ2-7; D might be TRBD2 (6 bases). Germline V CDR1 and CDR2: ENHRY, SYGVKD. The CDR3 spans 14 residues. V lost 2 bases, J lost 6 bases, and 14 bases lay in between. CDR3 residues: CAISEERDLGEQYF. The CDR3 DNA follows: TGTGCCATCAGTGAGGAGAGGGACTTGGGCGAGCAGTACTTC.